The next 4 T cell receptor beta chains were all read from a single sample in a study of regulatory T cells in long-lasting Graves disease. Time point reported: persistent/refractory GD, antithyroid drugs over 5 years with positive TRAb. From RNA extracted from PBMCs, the TCR library was made. HTBI primers from iRepertoire and Arm-PCR of CDR3 regions yielded the TCR beta libraries. TCRdb reprocessed the multiplex PCR reads with MiXCR, giving one entry per CDR3 protein. Of approximately 400,000 distinct CDR3 sequences listed, around 21% are singletons. The specimen was peripheral blood mononuclear cells (PBMCs), collected when the disease was refractory, from a patient treated with antithyroid drugs. These receptors were taken from a female donor with Graves disease.

This clonotype was recorded at least ten times. This chain connects TRBV11-2 to TRBJ2-7, with 12 bases that match TRBD2. This CDR3 comprises 17 residues. V lost 2 bases to trimming and J lost 6 bases; unmatched junction nucleotides: 11. Germline V lookup: CDR1 SGHAT, CDR2 FQNNGV. The CDR3 bases are TGTGCCAGCAGCTTACGGACTAGCGGGATTGAAGGTCCCGAGCAGTACTTC. Its translation: CASSLRTSGIEGPEQYF. The full variable domain, in which reference TRBV11-2 and TRBJ2-7 provide the parts outside the CDR3, is EAGVAQSPRYKIIEKRQSVAFWCNPISGHATLYWYQQILGQGPKLLIQFQNNGVVDDSQLPKDRFSAERLKGVDSTLKIQPAKLEDSAVYLCASSLRTSGIEGPEQYFGPGTRLTVT.

Ten or more counts support this clonotype. The V and J genes are TRBV6-2 or TRBV6-3 and TRBJ2-7; 13 nucleotides agree with TRBD2. CDR1 MNHEY and CDR2 SVGEGT come from the germline V gene. The trim removed 4 bases at V and 2 bases at J, leaving 2 bases unmatched. The CDR3 consists of 15 residues. CDR3 protein: CASSFGLAGAYEQYF. The CDR3 DNA is TGTGCCAGCAGTTTCGGACTAGCGGGAGCCTACGAGCAGTACTTC.

This clonotype was counted many times. The chain combines TRBV2 with TRBJ1-2, with unresolved D. V gave up 6 bases and J gave up 7 bases, with 12 bases separating them. Germline values: CDR1 SNHLY, CDR2 FYNNEI. This CDR3 comprises 12 residues. The CDR3 bases are TGTGCCAGCAGGCGCGATGAGCCTGGCTACACCTTC. It yields the protein CASRRDEPGYTF.

This clonotype was seen at least ten times. J is TRBJ1-1 and V is TRBV2; D may be TRBD1 (5 bases). V lost 7 bases to trimming and J lost 1 base, with 16 bases between them. Germline CDR1 reads SNHLY; CDR2 reads FYNNEI. This CDR3 is 15 amino acids long. CDR3 sequence: CASTLGGARNTEAFF. The DNA for the CDR3 is TGTGCCAGCACTTTGGGAGGGGCCCGGAACACTGAAGCTTTCTTT.